Listed below are T cell receptor beta chains from one sample, sequenced in a study of cytomegalovirus exposure and HLA in healthy donors. Data came from immunoSEQ multiplex PCR; TCRdb stores just in-frame clones and leaves some out. Altogether approximately 140,000 clones are present, approximately 80% being singletons, with the ten largest covering 4.5% to 6%. Sequenced: PBMCs. The receptors were sampled from a male donor in good health and CMV-seronegative. CDR3s include the opening cysteine and the closing phenylalanine or tryptophan. Fields, in order: J gene, clone size, D gene, V gene, CDR3 DNA, CDR3 protein. A D gene is named only where the DNA matches it firmly. Clone size is stated in some rows and not others, as once, few, many or a class when expanded.

TRBJ2-7 | . | TRBD2 | TRBV4-1 | TGCGCCAGCAGCAGGGGGACTAGCTCCACCTACGAGCAGTACTTC | CASSRGTSSTYEQYF
TRBJ1-1 | . | . | TRBV11-2 | TGTGCCAGCGCCCTAAGGGGGACCACTGAAGCTTTCTTT | CASALRGTTEAFF
TRBJ1-2 | few | . | TRBV30 | TGTGCCTGGAGTGTCGGACAGCTTTATGGCTACACCTTC | CAWSVGQLYGYTF
TRBJ1-1 | . | TRBD1 | TRBV15 | TGTGCCACCAGCCGCGGACAGGGCTACACTGAAGCTTTCTTT | CATSRGQGYTEAFF
TRBJ1-1 | . | . | TRBV6-1 | TGTGCCAGCAGTGAGGGGTCGGGAGGTAGCACTGAAGCTTTCTTT | CASSEGSGGSTEAFF
TRBJ2-7 | . | TRBD2 | TRBV7-2 | TGTGCCAGCAGCTGGGCGGGGGTGCCCTACGAGCAGTACTTC | CASSWAGVPYEQYF
TRBJ1-5 | . | TRBD1 | TRBV28 | TGTGCCAGCCGACCGAGTACAGGGGGCCAGCAGCCCCAGCATTTT | CASRPSTGGQQPQHF
TRBJ2-5 | . | TRBD2 | TRBV2 | TGTGCCAGCAGTAAGACTAGCGTTGGAGAGACCCAGTACTTC | CASSKTSVGETQYF
TRBJ2-5 | . | . | TRBV7-9 | TGTGCCAGCAGCAACCGGGAACAAGAGACCCAGTACTTC | CASSNREQETQYF
TRBJ2-5 | once | . | TRBV7-2 | TGTGCCAGCAGGCAAGCGGGTTCAGAGACCCAGTACTTC | CASRQAGSETQYF
TRBJ2-7 | . | TRBD1 | TRBV6-5 | TGTGCCAGCAGTTATGTGGACAGGGGGAGGTCCGAGCAGTACTTC | CASSYVDRGRSEQYF
TRBJ1-2 | . | . | TRBV2 | TGTGCCAGCAGTGAAACAGATTCATATGGCTACACCTTC | CASSETDSYGYTF
TRBJ1-6 | . | TRBD1 | TRBV6-4 | TGTGCCAGCCGGAGTCAGGGGGCGCTTAATTCACCCCTCCACTTT | CASRSQGALNSPLHF
TRBJ1-1 | few | TRBD1 | TRBV5-6 | TGTGCCAGCACCCGGACAGGGGGAGGCACTGAAGCTTTCTTT | CASTRTGGGTEAFF
TRBJ1-6 | . | TRBD1 | TRBV6-5 | TGTGCCAGCAGACTGGGACAGCTGAATTCACCCCTCCACTTT | CASRLGQLNSPLHF
TRBJ1-6 | . | . | TRBV27 | TGTGCCAGCAGTTTAGGGGCAGGGGAAATCGGGTCCTATAATTCACCCCTCCACTTT | CASSLGAGEIGSYNSPLHF
TRBJ1-1 | . | . | TRBV18 | TGTGCCAGCTCACCGATTGACGAGGGCACTGAAGCTTTCTTT | CASSPIDEGTEAFF
TRBJ2-4 | once | TRBD2 | TRBV6-1 | TGTGCCAGCACTAGCGGGGGTCTAGCCAAAAACATTCAGTACTTC | CASTSGGLAKNIQYF
TRBJ1-2 | . | TRBD1 | TRBV28 | TGTGCCAGCTCGGACAGGCTAGGCTACACCTTC | CASSDRLGYTF
TRBJ2-2 | . | . | TRBV9 | TGTGCCAGCAGCGTAGCCCCCTCCCGGGCCGGGGAGCTGTTTTTT | CASSVAPSRAGELFF
TRBJ1-1 | once | . | TRBV5-4 | TGTGCCAGCAGCTTGGAACAGGGTAGAGTAGCTTTCTTT | CASSLEQGRVAFF
TRBJ1-1 | few | TRBD1 | TRBV28 | TGTGCCACCCCAGGGGGCCGCACTGAAGCTTTCTTT | CATPGGRTEAFF
TRBJ1-1 | . | . | TRBV7-8 | TGTGCCAGCAGCTACAGGGCATACACTGAAGCTTTCTTT | CASSYRAYTEAFF
TRBJ2-2 | once | TRBD1 | TRBV6-1 | TGTGCCAGCAAATGGACAGGTCCCACCGGGGAGCTGTTTTTT | CASKWTGPTGELFF
TRBJ2-2 | . | TRBD1 | TRBV7-9 | TGTGCCAGCAGCTTAGGCAGCAGGGGGAATACCGGGGAGCTGTTTTTT | CASSLGSRGNTGELFF
TRBJ1-6 | . | TRBD1 | TRBV2 | TGTGCCAGCAGAAGACAGGGTAAATCACCCCTCCACTTT | CASRRQGKSPLHF
TRBJ2-3 | . | TRBD1 | TRBV5-1 | TGCGCCAGCAGCCTAACACAGGGGGTGCGCACAGAGTCCACAGATACGCAGTATTTT | CASSLTQGVRTESTDTQYF
TRBJ1-3 | . | TRBD1 | TRBV10-3 | TGTGCCACAAGGGACAGCGTCTCTGGAAACACCATATATTTT | CATRDSVSGNTIYF
TRBJ1-1 | once | . | TRBV5-4 | TGTGCCAGCAGTTTCGAAAGATCAGGAGCTTTCTTT | CASSFERSGAFF
TRBJ1-1 | . | . | TRBV27 | TGTGCCAGCAGCATGGACAGAAAGAACACTGAAGCTTTCTTT | CASSMDRKNTEAFF
TRBJ2-7 | . | . | TRBV28 | TGTGCCAGCAGGACCGGGACTCTGAGCCGAGGAGGCTGGCAGTACTTC | CASRTGTLSRGGWQYF
TRBJ2-7 | few | TRBD1 | TRBV6-5 | TGTGCAGCTAAGACGGGGACAGGGACACACGAGCAGTACTTC | CAAKTGTGTHEQYF
TRBJ1-5 | . | . | TRBV19 | TGTGCCACCTCCCCTGCCGGGTTAGGCAATCAGCCCCAGCATTTT | CATSPAGLGNQPQHF
TRBJ2-7 | few | . | TRBV10-2 | TGCGCCAGTGGGTTGGGGGGACTGTGGTACGAGCAGTACTTC | CASGLGGLWYEQYF
TRBJ2-1 | few | TRBD2 | TRBV5-6 | TGTGCCAGCAGCTTTAGGATAGCGGGGGGAATTTACAATGAGCAGTTCTTC | CASSFRIAGGIYNEQFF
TRBJ1-2 | . | TRBD1 | TRBV29-1 | TGCAGCGCACACAGGGGAAATGGCTACACCTTC | CSAHRGNGYTF
TRBJ2-3 | . | . | TRBV5-1 | TGCGCCAGCAATAACGGGGGGCCGGGGACAGATACGCAGTATTTT | CASNNGGPGTDTQYF
TRBJ1-3 | . | . | TRBV2 | TGTGCCAGCAGTGTACAGTCTGGAAACACCATATATTTT | CASSVQSGNTIYF
TRBJ1-2 | few | TRBD1 | TRBV10-3 | TGTGCCATCAGTGGGAGGACAGGAATCCTCTATGGCTACACCTTC | CAISGRTGILYGYTF
TRBJ1-5 | once | . | TRBV28 | TGTGCCAGCAGTTTACCCCTCGGGAGGTCAGGTCAGCCCCAGCATTTT | CASSLPLGRSGQPQHF
TRBJ2-1 | . | . | TRBV5-1 | TGCGCCAGCAGCTTGCTCATGGGAGTCGAGCAGTTCTTC | CASSLLMGVEQFF